The next 19 T cell receptor beta chains were all read from a single sample in a study of neurological immune-mediated disorders. Regarding time point: longitudinal time-point 3. One entry per CDR3 protein, called by TCRdb with MiXCR from the 5' RACE reads. The repertoire holds about 99,000 distinct CDR3 sequences, with 11% as singletons. Sample: PBMCs. The receptors derive from a female donor with HTLV-1-associated myelopathy (HAM/TSP).

This clonotype qualifies as medium-sized (0.01 to 0.1%). The chain combines TRBV7-2 with TRBJ1-1; TRBD1 aligns across 9 bases. J gave up 2 bases and V 4 bases, and 8 bases lay outside the gene matches. This CDR3 spans 16 amino acids. In germline, CDR1 is SGHTA, CDR2 FQGNSA. The CDR3 region has the DNA TGTGCCAGCAGCTGGGGTCCGGGACAGGGTAACACTGAAGCTTTCTTT. This encodes CASSWGPGQGNTEAFF. The complete variable domain, with remaining parts taken from reference TRBV7-2 and TRBJ1-1, reads GAGVSQSPSNKVTEKGKDVELRCDPISGHTALYWYRQSLGQGLEFLIYFQGNSAPDKSGLPSDRFSAERTGGSVSTLTIQRTQQEDSAVYLCASSWGPGQGNTEAFFGQGTRLTVV.

This clonotype was seen ten or more times. As DNA, the CDR3 is TGCAGCGTCTCAAACACTGAAGCTTTCTTT. Its translation is CSVSNTEAFF. The rearrangement links TRBV29-1 to TRBJ1-1; no reliable D call. CDR3 length: 10 amino acids. The V end lost 6 bases, the J end lost 2 bases, and 4 bases lay between the germline ends. From germline, CDR1 is SQVTM and CDR2 ANQGSEA.

This rearrangement joins TRBV18 to TRBJ2-5; D not certain. CDR1 and CDR2 (germline): KGHSH, LQKENI. V was shortened by 0 bases and J by 1 base, with 6 bases between the two germline ends. There are 14 residues in the CDR3. The CDR3 DNA reads TGTGCCAGCTCACCACCGAACGGCCAAGAGACCCAGTACTTC. Amino acids: CASSPPNGQETQYF.

This clonotype was counted at least ten times. The chain is built from TRBV12-3 or TRBV12-4 and TRBJ1-1; a possible D gene is TRBD1 (5 bases). V was shortened by 8 bases and J by 4 bases, with 14 bases between the two germline ends. This CDR3 comprises 13 residues. The DNA for the CDR3 is TGTGCCAGCCGACCGGGACCGTCCACTGAAGCTTTCTTT. Residues: CASRPGPSTEAFF.

With respect to this clonotype: A read error may explain this, as a much larger clone is one base away. The chain joins TRBV28 to TRBJ1-1, with 9 bases that match TRBD1. The CDR3 spans 15 residues. Germline assignment: CDR1 MDHEN and CDR2 SYDVKM. CDR3 protein: CSSNTLGQGDTETFF. CDR3 sequence (DNA): TGTTCCAGCAATACCTTGGGACAGGGTGACACTGAAACTTTCTTT. The complete variable domain, with remaining parts taken from reference TRBV28 and TRBJ1-1, reads DVKVTQSSRYLVKRTGEKVFLECVQDMDHENMFWYRQDPGLGLRLIYFSYDVKMKEKGDIPEGYSVSREKKERFSLILESASTNQTSMYLCSSNTLGQGDTETFFGQGTRLTVV.

This clonotype showed up just a few times. The V call is TRBV7-9, the J call TRBJ1-1, with 9 bases matching TRBD1. CDR3 length equals 13 residues. V gave up 5 bases and J gave up 8 bases; unmatched junction bases: 6. CDR1 is SEHNR, CDR2 FQNEAQ, per germline (reference sequence). CDR3 sequence (DNA): TGTGCCAGCAGCCCTGGGACAGGGACCGAAGCTTTCTTT. The encoded protein is CASSPGTGTEAFF.

The V gene is TRBV7-3, the J gene TRBJ2-2; 8 bases are shared with TRBD2. Germline V gene lookup returns CDR1 SGHTA and CDR2 FQGTGA. The CDR3 runs 16 residues. V trimming: 2 bases; J trimming: 5 bases; junction bases outside the gene matches: 7. The CDR3 DNA is TGTGCCAGCAGCTTAGGGTCGGGGGGGGCGACCGGGGAGCTGTTTTTT. Translating it yields CASSLGSGGATGELFF.

This clonotype has ten or more counts. This rearrangement joins TRBV12-5 to TRBJ2-7; possible D gene TRBD2, 7 bases. CDR1 and CDR2 (germline): LGHNT, FRNRAP. This CDR3 spans 13 amino acids. The ends were cut back, 9 bases at V and 3 bases at J, with 15 bases in the middle. The CDR3 DNA is TGTGCTAGAATAGGGGGGGTGAGCTACGAGCAGTACTTC. This codes for CARIGGVSYEQYF.

This clonotype has just a few counts. The chain is built from TRBV5-1 and TRBJ2-5, with 7 bases aligning to TRBD1. The J segment lost 4 bases and the V segment lost 4 bases, leaving 7 bases of the junction unmatched. CDR1 is SGHRS, CDR2 YFSETQ, per germline. The CDR3 length is 14 residues. The CDR3 reads CASSPGAGGETQYF. In DNA, the CDR3 is TGCGCCAGCAGCCCCGGGGCAGGGGGAGAGACCCAGTACTTC.

This clonotype was observed many times. This chain connects TRBV5-1 to TRBJ2-3; 7 nucleotides line up with TRBD2. Germline trimming cut 0 bases from V and 3 bases from J; bases unmatched to any gene: 4. There are 15 residues in the CDR3. Germline CDR1 SGHRS, CDR2 YFSETQ. In nucleotides, the CDR3 is TGCGCCAGCAGCTTGGTGGCGGGGGTAACAGATACGCAGTATTTT. Its protein product is CASSLVAGVTDTQYF.

This clonotype appeared many times. This chain uses TRBV5-5 with TRBJ2-7, with D maybe TRBD1 (5 bases). There are 15 residues in the CDR3. Germline V gene data show CDR1 as SGHKS and CDR2 as YYEKEE (reference sequence). V was cut by 0 bases and J by 2 bases, with 12 bases left in between. CDR3 DNA: TGTGCCAGCAGCTTGGAGTCCAGGGAAACCTACGAGCAGTACTTC. As protein: CASSLESRETYEQYF.

This clonotype has only a few counts. A much larger clone differs from this one at a single base, so this may be a read error. The J gene is TRBJ2-1, the V gene TRBV5-1; D is unclear. Looked up from germline, CDR1 is SGHRS and CDR2 is YFSETQ. This CDR3 contains 15 residues. For the CDR3, the DNA is TGCGCCAACAGCCAAGATCAGAGCTCCTACAATGAGCAGTTCTTC. Translation gives CANSQDQSSYNEQFF.

This rearrangement joins TRBV10-3 to TRBJ1-1, with 10 nucleotides matching TRBD1. This CDR3 is 17 amino acids long. The V gene's germline CDR1 is ENHRY and CDR2 SYGVKD. Germline trimming cut 1 base from V and 0 bases from J; bases unmatched to any gene: 5. CDR3 sequence: CAISELGTGDLNTEAFF. CDR3 DNA: TGTGCCATCAGTGAGTTGGGGACAGGGGATTTGAACACTGAAGCTTTCTTT.

This clonotype showed up many times. The chain employs TRBV5-1 and TRBJ2-3; D possibly corresponds to TRBD2 (5 bases). Trimming left V 0 bases short and J 1 base short, with 9 bases between. The CDR3 is 15 residues long. CDR1 and CDR2 from the germline V gene are SGHRS and YFSETQ. CDR3 sequence: CASSLVISGTDTQYF. In DNA form, the CDR3 reads TGCGCCAGCAGCTTGGTGATTAGCGGCACAGATACGCAGTATTTT.

This clonotype occurred many times. The genes are TRBV20-1 and TRBJ2-5; D is unclear. The CDR3 is made up of 10 amino acids. CDR1 DFQATT and CDR2 SNEGSKA come from the germline V gene (reference sequence). Trimming stripped 1 base from V and 5 bases from J, with 2 bases between. In DNA, the CDR3 is TGCAGTGCTAGAGGGGAGACCCAGTACTTC. This gives the protein CSARGETQYF.

This clonotype was counted between two and nine times. The CDR3 spells CASSPDPSGNTIYF. The CDR3 DNA sequence: TGCGCCAGCAGCCCCGATCCTTCTGGAAACACCATATATTTT. The chain employs TRBV5-1 and TRBJ1-3; D is undetermined. V lost 4 bases to trimming and J lost 1 base, with 9 bases between them. CDR1 is SGHRS and CDR2 is YFSETQ in the germline V gene. CDR3 length: 14 amino acids.

This clonotype was counted ten times or more. The chain combines TRBV20-1 with TRBJ2-3, with 7 bases that match TRBD1. V lost 3 bases to trimming and J lost 0 bases; unmatched junction nucleotides: 6. CDR1 DFQATT and CDR2 SNEGSKA come from the germline V gene (reference sequence). This CDR3 has 15 amino acids. CDR3 loop: CSARRTGPSTDTQYF. CDR3 sequence (DNA): TGCAGTGCTAGGAGGACAGGACCTAGCACAGATACGCAGTATTTT.

This clonotype showed up many times. The rearrangement uses TRBV28 and TRBJ2-1; no definite D call. The length of the CDR3 is 12 residues. Germline V gene sequence: CDR1 MDHEN, CDR2 SYDVKM. Trimming cost V 8 bases and J 3 bases, with 8 bases left between them. In nucleotides, the CDR3 is TGTGCCAGCGGGCTGGGCTACAATGAGCAGTTCTTC. Translation gives CASGLGYNEQFF. Full variable domain (rest looked up from reference TRBV28 and TRBJ2-1): DVKVTQSSRYLVKRTGEKVFLECVQDMDHENMFWYRQDPGLGLRLIYFSYDVKMKEKGDIPEGYSVSREKKERFSLILESASTNQTSMYLCASGLGYNEQFFGPGTRLTVL.

This clonotype was counted ten times or more. The V and J genes are TRBV5-5 and TRBJ2-2; 7 positions agree with TRBD1. In germline, CDR1 is SGHKS, CDR2 YYEKEE (reference sequence). The CDR3 contains 15 residues. Trimming took 5 bases from V and 1 from J; bases not matched to a gene: 5. The DNA of the CDR3 is TGTGCCAGCAGTTCGGGACAGCTGAACACCGGGGAGCTGTTTTTT. It codes for CASSSGQLNTGELFF.